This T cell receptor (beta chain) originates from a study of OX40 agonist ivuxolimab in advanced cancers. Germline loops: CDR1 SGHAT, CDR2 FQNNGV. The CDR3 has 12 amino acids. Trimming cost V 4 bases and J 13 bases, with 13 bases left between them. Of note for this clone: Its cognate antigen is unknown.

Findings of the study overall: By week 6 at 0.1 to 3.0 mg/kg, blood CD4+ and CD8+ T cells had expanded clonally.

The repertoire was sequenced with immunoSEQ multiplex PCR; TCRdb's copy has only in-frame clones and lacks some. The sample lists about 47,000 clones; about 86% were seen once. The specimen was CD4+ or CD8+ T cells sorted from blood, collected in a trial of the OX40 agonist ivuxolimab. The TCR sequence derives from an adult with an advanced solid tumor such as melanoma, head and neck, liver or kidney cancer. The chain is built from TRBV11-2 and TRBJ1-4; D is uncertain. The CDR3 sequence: CASSSRAEGLFF. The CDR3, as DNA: TGTGCCAGCAGCTCCCGGGCAGAGGGACTGTTTTTT.